The clone carrying this TCR beta chain came up a few times. Antigen specificity is unknown. The data stem from a study of identical twins. Study results and limitations: Out-of-frame TCR alpha sharing in monozygotic twins exceeded recombination model predictions. Fewer insertions characterized abundant cord blood beta clonotypes, whereas memory repertoires showed none.

With 4 bases removed from V and 3 bases from J, the gap between germline ends came to 11 bases. CDR1 and CDR2 (germline): SGHDT, YYEEEE. This CDR3 has 15 amino acids. TCRdb called the 5' RACE reads again in MiXCR, with one record for every CDR3 protein. Counted here are 500,000 or so distinct CDR3 sequences, approximately 15% occurring once; the ten biggest clones make up roughly 0.56%. This sample also appeared in a second study, on yellow fever vaccine responses in identical twins. This second study says: Convergence reportedly seemed to mark part of the twins' vaccine T cell response, with personalization marking the rest.

The chain employs TRBV5-6 and TRBJ1-6, with D uncertain. This receptor was obtained from a woman in her late teens or twenties in good health. Sample: CD4+ T cells sorted from blood. CDR3 protein: CASSPTQLYNSPLHF. The CDR3 nucleotides read TGTGCCAGCAGCCCCACGCAGCTCTATAATTCACCCCTCCACTTT. The full variable domain, in which reference TRBV5-6 and TRBJ1-6 provide the parts outside the CDR3, is DAGVTQSPTHLIKTRGQQVTLRCSPKSGHDTVSWYQQALGQGPQFIFQYYEEEERQRGNFPDRFSGHQFPNYSSELNVNALLLGDSALYLCASSPTQLYNSPLHFGNGTRLTVT.